Listed here is a single TCR beta chain. Losses at the gene ends were 5 bases for V and 4 bases for J; bases not matched to a gene: 7. Germline CDR1 MNHEY, CDR2 SVGAGI. The CDR3 has 14 amino acids. Original processing methods: Reference gene primer amplification yielded estimated nucleated cell counts. The assay was immunoSEQ multiplex PCR, and TCRdb's table has in-frame clones only and misses some. The V and J calls and clone size come from that table; D and trimming were worked out from the DNA. The data show roughly 200,000 clones, roughly 79% seen once. These data belong to a study of blood T cell repertoires in COVID-19. Study context: PBMCs, B-cell-depleted T cells, or T cells were the source of the cDNA or gDNA that made up the material.

This TCR derives from a woman aged 40 to 50 with COVID-19, enrolled during active disease. Input material: peripheral blood. This chain joins TRBV6-5 and TRBJ1-1, with 7 bases that match TRBD1. This chain's CDR3 is CASSPSTGITEAFF. The CDR3 DNA follows: TGTGCCAGCAGTCCGTCGACAGGGATCACTGAAGCTTTCTTT.